This T cell receptor (beta chain) was sequenced for a study of shared clonotypes between healthy human individuals. Turning to the study itself: Plates per donor: three CD4 naive, three CD4 memory, two CD8 naive, one CD8 memory.

The investigators split CD4+ cells into a CD45RA+ naive subset and a CD45RA-negative memory subset. The data were produced by immunoSEQ multiplex PCR, yet TCRdb's version contains in-frame clones alone and is incomplete. Here the sample spans 2 million to 3 million clones, around 94% being singletons. In regard to this clone: Its antigen remains unknown. Other DNA sequences in this specimen translate into the identical CDR3.

The ends were cut back, 0 bases at V and 1 base at J, with 11 bases in the middle. From germline, CDR1 is SGHRS and CDR2 YFSETQ. The CDR3 spans 16 residues. Study findings and constraints: Sequencing depth was predicted to influence how clonotypes are shared among donors. Blood alone was sampled, and tissue repertoires likely differ.

Sequenced: naive CD4+ T cells sorted from blood. Subset in this sample: CD45RA+ positively selected. This TCR came from a young man in good health. The chain carries TRBV5-1 and TRBJ2-1; maybe TRBD1 (8 bases). For the CDR3, the DNA is TGCGCCAGCAGCTTGGCACAGGGGGGGTCCTACAATGAGCAGTTCTTC. Translated, it gives CASSLAQGGSYNEQFF.